One sample yielded the 11 T cell receptor beta chains listed below, sequenced in a study of T-cell memory formation after mild COVID-19. One entry per CDR3 protein results from TCRdb running MiXCR on the 5' RACE reads. This table holds approximately 580,000 distinct CDR3 sequences, about 20% found once. The sequencing sample was made of PBMCs or a T cell subset sorted from them (not recorded which). The receptors originated from an adult woman who had mild COVID-19 (a few samples of this study predate the infection). Cell type and time point are not known.

The chain joins TRBV5-4 to TRBJ2-3; D is unclear. Germline V gene lookup returns CDR1 SGHNT and CDR2 YYREEE (reference sequence). CDR3 length: 13 amino acids. The germline V and J ends were trimmed by 1 base and 4 bases, with 7 bases remaining between them. CDR3 amino acids: CASSLRNADTQYF. The DNA for the CDR3 is TGTGCCAGCAGCTTGCGGAATGCAGATACGCAGTATTTT.

In its sample, this clonotype was seen a few times. V is TRBV7-9 and J is TRBJ1-5; D may be TRBD1 (5 bases). The CDR3 extends over 17 amino acids. Germline V CDR1 and CDR2: SEHNR, FQNEAQ (reference sequence). V shed 1 base and J shed 5 bases, with 18 bases lying between them. The CDR3 reads CASSLGGWTSGDQPQHF. CDR3 nucleotides: TGTGCCAGCAGCTTAGGTGGTTGGACATCGGGGGATCAGCCCCAGCATTTT. The variable domain in full, completed from reference TRBV7-9 and TRBJ1-5, reads DTGVSQNPRHKITKRGQNVTFRCDPISEHNRLYWYRQTLGQGPEFLTYFQNEAQLEKSRLLSDRFSAERPKGSFSTLEIQRTEQGDSAMYLCASSLGGWTSGDQPQHFGDGTRLSIL.

The rearrangement uses TRBV9 and TRBJ1-2, with 12 bases aligning to TRBD1. Germline loops: CDR1 SGDLS, CDR2 YYNGEE. Losses at the gene ends were 4 bases for V and 5 bases for J; bases not matched to a gene: 6. The length of the CDR3 is 15 residues. The CDR3 bases are TGTGCCAGCAGCCAAGGGACAGGGGGCGGGTATGGCTACACCTTC. It encodes CASSQGTGGGYGYTF.

This clonotype was seen a handful of times. The V gene is TRBV2, the J gene TRBJ2-7; a possible D gene is TRBD2 (5 bases). With 3 bases removed from V and 3 bases from J, the gap between germline ends came to 9 bases. Per germline, CDR1 SNHLY and CDR2 FYNNEI. The CDR3 is 13 residues long. CDR3 bases: TGTGCCAGCAGTGAGAGGGTTCTCTACGAGCAGTACTTC. Encoded protein: CASSERVLYEQYF. The whole variable domain, remainder taken from reference TRBV2 and TRBJ2-7, is EPEVTQTPSHQVTQMGQEVILRCVPISNHLYFYWYRQILGQKVEFLVSFYNNEISEKSEIFDDQFSVERPDGSNFTLKIRSTKLEDSAMYFCASSERVLYEQYFGPGTRLTVT.

This clonotype was picked up a small number of times. CDR3 loop: CATGTSGTGGTQYF. The CDR3 DNA is TGTGCCACCGGGACTAGCGGGACCGGGGGGACCCAGTACTTC. The chain combines TRBV24-1 with TRBJ2-5, with 13 bases aligning to TRBD2. V lost 9 bases and J lost 7; bases outside the gene matches: 7. The CDR3 length is 14 residues. CDR1 and CDR2 (germline): KGHDR, SFDVKD.

This clonotype was seen a handful of times. The chain carries TRBV27 and TRBJ2-2; D uncertain. The CDR3 loop spans 13 amino acids. Germline CDR1 MNHEY, CDR2 SMNVEV (reference sequence). V lost 1 base and J lost 5, with 5 bases in between. CDR3 bases: TGTGCCAGCAGTTTATGGCCTACCGGGGAGCTGTTTTTT. Residues: CASSLWPTGELFF.

The chain is built from TRBV3-1 and TRBJ2-2; D is unclear. V was shortened by 1 base and J by 7 bases, with 4 bases between the two germline ends. The germline V gene has CDR1 LGHDT and CDR2 YNNKEL (reference sequence). This CDR3 region has 12 residues. CDR3 DNA: TGTGCCAGCAGCCAAGTCAGCGGGGAGCTGTTTTTT. Protein product: CASSQVSGELFF.

The J gene is TRBJ2-3, the V gene TRBV7-3; D is uncertain. CDR1 and CDR2 from the germline V gene are SGHTA and FQGTGA. Trimming took off 4 bases at V and 0 bases at J, with 11 bases between the two ends. The CDR3 covers 15 residues. CDR3 sequence reads: CASSYRLGSTDTQYF. The CDR3 DNA reads as TGTGCCAGCAGCTACCGGTTGGGGAGCACAGATACGCAGTATTTT. Using reference TRBV7-3 and TRBJ2-3 for the parts outside the CDR3, the full variable domain is GAGVSQTPSNKVTEKGKYVELRCDPISGHTALYWYRQSLGQGPEFLIYFQGTGAADDSGLPNDRFFAVRPEGSVSTLKIQRTERGDSAVYLCASSYRLGSTDTQYFGPGTRLTVL.

The CDR3 region is CASSRDRGGEQYF. The CDR3 nucleotides read TGTGCCAGCAGCAGGGACAGGGGAGGGGAGCAGTACTTC. This chain links TRBV7-9 with TRBJ2-7, with 10 bases lining up with TRBD1. The CDR3 consists of 13 residues. CDR1 and CDR2 from the germline V gene are SEHNR and FQNEAQ (reference sequence). The V and J ends lost 5 bases and 7 bases, in that order; junction bases with no gene match: 5.

This clonotype showed up just a few times. The chain is built from TRBV5-1 and TRBJ1-1; D not resolved. This CDR3 comprises 15 residues. CDR1 and CDR2 (germline): SGHRS, YFSETQ. The ends were cut back, 1 base at V and 11 bases at J, with 21 bases in the middle. The DNA of the CDR3 is TGCGCCAGCAGCTTGACTCGAACGGGAGCGCTTGAGGCTTTCTTT. This gives the protein CASSLTRTGALEAFF.

This clonotype showed up many times. This chain links TRBV5-1 with TRBJ2-2; D is perhaps TRBD2 (6 bases). Looked up from germline, CDR1 is SGHRS and CDR2 is YFSETQ. The CDR3 contains 16 residues. V was clipped by 0 bases and J by 0 bases, with 9 bases between them. The CDR3 DNA reads TGCGCCAGCAGCTTGGTTCCGGGGGCGAACACCGGGGAGCTGTTTTTT. This gives the protein CASSLVPGANTGELFF. Full variable domain (remainder filled in from reference TRBV5-1 and TRBJ2-2): KAGVTQTPRYLIKTRGQQVTLSCSPISGHRSVSWYQQTPGQGLQFLFEYFSETQRNKGNFPGRFSGRQFSNSRSEMNVSTLELGDSALYLCASSLVPGANTGELFFGEGSRLTVL.